These 7 T cell receptor beta chains originate from one sample sequenced in a study of shared clonotypes between healthy human individuals. Libraries were prepared by immunoSEQ multiplex PCR; TCRdb keeps only in-frame clonotypes and omits some of them. The sample holds fewer than 1 million clones; just over 95% are singletons and the top ten take about 0.25%. Terminally differentiated effector memory CD45RA+ cells were excluded by CCR7 positive selection of CD45RO-negative cells. Source material: naive CD8+ T cells sorted from blood. Source of these receptors: a man aged 30 to 39 in good health.

J is TRBJ2-1 and V is TRBV27; the D gene is possibly TRBD1 (5 bases). Trimming shortened V by 5 bases and J by 7 bases, and 15 bases separated the two germline ends. CDR1 and CDR2 from the germline V gene are MNHEY and SMNVEV (reference sequence). The CDR3 is 14 amino acids. The CDR3 spells CASSAHRLGNEQFF. CDR3 in DNA: TGTGCCAGCAGTGCTCACAGGTTAGGGAATGAGCAGTTCTTC.

The chain's CDR3 is CSVRGGGYEQFF. The CDR3 DNA is TGCAGCGTTCGGGGTGGAGGGTATGAGCAGTTCTTC. V gene TRBV29-1 combines with J gene TRBJ2-1, with a weak D call TRBD2 (6 bases). The CDR3 is 12 amino acids. Germline V lookup: CDR1 SQVTM, CDR2 ANQGSEA. V was shortened by 5 bases and J by 8 bases, with 13 bases between the two germline ends.

The genes are TRBV25-1 and TRBJ1-5; D is uncertain. The V end lost 10 bases, the J end lost 6 bases, and 16 bases lay between the germline ends. The CDR3 covers 13 residues. The germline CDR1 and CDR2 sequences are MGHDK and SYGVNS. CDR3: CATSSGLSQPQHF. In nucleotides, the CDR3 is TGTGCCACGTCCTCAGGTCTCAGTCAGCCCCAGCATTTT.

On this clone: The sample carries other DNA sequences with the same CDR3. This rearrangement joins TRBV5-5 to TRBJ1-1, with TRBD1 identical over 7 bases. Germline loops: CDR1 SGHKS, CDR2 YYEKEE (reference sequence). The trim removed 4 bases at V and 5 bases at J, leaving 2 bases unmatched. The CDR3 contains 12 residues. The CDR3 nucleotides read TGTGCCAGCAGCCGGGACAGTACTGAAGCTTTCTTT. Amino acids: CASSRDSTEAFF.

This chain joins TRBV7-9 and TRBJ2-1, with D hard to call. With 2 bases removed from V and 9 bases from J, the gap between germline ends came to 11 bases. The CDR3 spans 13 residues. From germline, CDR1 is SEHNR and CDR2 FQNEAQ (reference sequence). In DNA, the CDR3 is TGTGCCAGCAGCTTACAAGGAGCAATTGAGCAGTTCTTC. Protein: CASSLQGAIEQFF.

The rearrangement joins TRBV27 to TRBJ2-7; 8 bases agree with TRBD1. This CDR3 has 13 residues. Germline V CDR1 and CDR2: MNHEY, SMNVEV (reference sequence). V shed 5 bases and J 3 bases; nucleotides not matched to a gene: 3. This chain's CDR3 is CASSPGQDYEQYF. CDR3 sequence (DNA): TGTGCCAGCAGTCCGGGACAGGACTACGAGCAGTACTTC.

V usage is TRBV27 and J usage is TRBJ2-7; 9 bases map to TRBD2. This CDR3 has 13 residues. From germline, CDR1 is MNHEY and CDR2 SMNVEV (reference sequence). Trimming removed 5 bases from V and 3 bases from J; junction bases left unmatched: 2. Here the CDR3 reads CASSAGGGYEQYF. The CDR3 nucleotides read TGTGCCAGCAGTGCGGGGGGGGGCTACGAGCAGTACTTC.